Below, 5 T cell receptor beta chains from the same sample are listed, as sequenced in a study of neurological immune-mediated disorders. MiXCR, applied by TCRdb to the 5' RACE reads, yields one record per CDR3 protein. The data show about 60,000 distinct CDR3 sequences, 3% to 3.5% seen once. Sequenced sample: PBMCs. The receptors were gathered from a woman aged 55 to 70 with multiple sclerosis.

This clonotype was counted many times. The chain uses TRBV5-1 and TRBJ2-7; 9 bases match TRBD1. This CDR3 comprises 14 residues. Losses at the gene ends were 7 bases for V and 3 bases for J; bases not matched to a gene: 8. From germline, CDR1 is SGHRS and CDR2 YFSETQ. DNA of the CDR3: TGCGCCAGCGGCCTAGTGGGACAGGGCTACGAGCAGTACTTC. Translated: CASGLVGQGYEQYF.

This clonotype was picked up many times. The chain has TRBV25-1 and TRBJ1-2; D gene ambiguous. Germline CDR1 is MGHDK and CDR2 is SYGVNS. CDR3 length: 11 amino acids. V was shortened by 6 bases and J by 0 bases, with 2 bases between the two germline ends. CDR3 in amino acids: CASRTNYGYTF. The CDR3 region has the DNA TGTGCCAGCAGGACTAACTATGGCTACACCTTC.

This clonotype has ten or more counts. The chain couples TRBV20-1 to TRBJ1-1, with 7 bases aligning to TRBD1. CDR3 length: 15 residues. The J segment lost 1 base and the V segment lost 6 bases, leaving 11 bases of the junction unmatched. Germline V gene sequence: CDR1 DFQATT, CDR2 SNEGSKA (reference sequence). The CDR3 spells CSAKTGTSGNTEAFF. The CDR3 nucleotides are TGCAGTGCGAAGACAGGGACAAGTGGGAACACTGAAGCTTTCTTT.

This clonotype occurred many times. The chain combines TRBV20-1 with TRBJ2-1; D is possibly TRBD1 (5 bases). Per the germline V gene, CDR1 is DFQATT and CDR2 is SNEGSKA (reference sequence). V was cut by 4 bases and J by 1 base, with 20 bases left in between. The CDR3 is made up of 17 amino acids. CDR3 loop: CSATGPTGALSYNEQFF. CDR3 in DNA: TGCAGTGCTACCGGCCCCACAGGTGCCTTATCCTACAATGAGCAGTTCTTC.

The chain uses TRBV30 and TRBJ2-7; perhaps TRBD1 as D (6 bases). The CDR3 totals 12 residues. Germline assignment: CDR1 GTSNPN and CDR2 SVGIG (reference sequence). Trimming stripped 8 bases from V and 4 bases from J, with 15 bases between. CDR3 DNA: TGTGCCGGGGGCCGGTGGTTGTACGAGCAGTACTTC. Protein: CAGGRWLYEQYF.